Here is one T cell receptor (beta chain) with its context. Generated by immunoSEQ multiplex PCR, the TCRdb table keeps only in-frame clones and is missing some. Of about 110,000 clones in the sample, approximately 87% are singletons; the top ten hold about 6.6%. The sample is drawn from a study of blood T cell repertoires in COVID-19. Across the study: Both acute and convalescent COVID-19 samples were obtained from the United States, Italy and Spain. Sample material is recorded as cDNA or gDNA derived from T cells, B-cell-depleted T cells, or PBMCs.

This CDR3 is 14 amino acids long. Trimming took 6 bases from V and 7 from J, leaving 19 bases between them. CDR1 is SNHLY and CDR2 is FYNNEI in the germline V gene. Sequenced input: peripheral blood. The source is a woman in her fifties or sixties with acute or convalescent COVID-19. The genes are TRBV2 and TRBJ2-7; weak D call: TRBD1 (6 bases). The CDR3 loop reads CASRRTVLDREQYF. The CDR3 DNA sequence: TGTGCCAGCAGGCGGACAGTCTTGGATCGGGAGCAGTACTTC.